This TCR beta chain emerged from a study of T cell clones after liver transplantation. Study as a whole: In this trial, immunosuppression withdrawal was attempted within 2 years of liver transplant. Draws occurred before transplant, before withdrawal, and after complete or failed withdrawal.

This CDR3 has 14 residues. Germline CDR1 and CDR2: SEHNR and FQNEAQ (reference sequence). V lost 5 bases and J lost 3, with 14 bases in between. In this sample, this clone turned up a few times. Clones were sequenced by immunoSEQ multiplex PCR, and TCRdb holds only the in-frame ones, with some missing. The sample carries 60,000 or so clones, 71% recorded once. The chain employs TRBV7-9 and TRBJ2-7, with a possible D match to TRBD1 (5 bases). This specimen consisted of CD4+ T cells from blood, obtained before liver transplant. The clonotype was recovered from a human donor who received a liver transplant. DNA of the CDR3: TGTGCCAGCAGCCCTGGGGCCTTTCACTACGAGCAGTACTTC. It codes for CASSPGAFHYEQYF.